A single sample is the source of the 20 T cell receptor beta chains below, sequenced in a study of blood T cell repertoires in COVID-19. TCRdb keeps only in-frame clones here, not all; method: immunoSEQ multiplex PCR. Among a few hundred thousand clones listed, roughly nine tenths were seen once. Source material: PBMCs or T cells enriched from blood (not recorded which). These receptors were taken from a woman aged 50 to 65 who had been exposed to COVID-19.

The genes are TRBV28 and TRBJ1-1; a weak D match, TRBD1 (6 bases). The CDR3 has 13 amino acids. Germline-derived CDR1 and CDR2 are MDHEN and SYDVKM. V was cut by 6 bases and J by 1 base, with 9 bases left in between. CDR3 in amino acids: CASRGHPNTEAFF. The DNA for the CDR3 is TGTGCCAGCAGGGGACACCCGAACACTGAAGCTTTCTTT.

J is TRBJ2-1 and V is TRBV4-2; D not certain. CDR3 length equals 11 residues. The germline V and J ends were trimmed by 0 bases and 12 bases, with 6 bases remaining between them. From germline, CDR1 is LGHNA and CDR2 YNFKEQ. Written as DNA, the CDR3 is TGTGCCAGCAGCCAAGATCGAGGGCAGTTCTTC. Protein: CASSQDRGQFF.

V is TRBV28 and J is TRBJ1-5, with D hard to call. V lost 8 bases to trimming and J lost 4 bases, with 6 bases between them. Germline V CDR1 and CDR2: MDHEN, SYDVKM. The CDR3 runs 11 residues. CDR3 nucleotide sequence: TGTGCCAGCCAACAAAATCAGCCCCAGCATTTT. Translating it yields CASQQNQPQHF.

The V gene is TRBV10-3, the J gene TRBJ1-2; possible D gene TRBD1, 5 bases. Germline V gene sequence: CDR1 ENHRY, CDR2 SYGVKD. The CDR3 is 14 amino acids. The germline V and J ends were trimmed by 5 bases and 5 bases, with 15 bases remaining between them. The CDR3 here is CAISSGPEPYGYTF. The CDR3 nucleotides read TGTGCCATCAGTTCAGGGCCCGAACCTTATGGCTACACCTTC.

The chain combines TRBV2 with TRBJ1-5; the match to TRBD1 covers 7 bases. The length of the CDR3 is 14 residues. Germline CDR1 and CDR2: SNHLY and FYNNEI. The trim removed 6 bases at V and 10 bases at J, leaving 12 bases unmatched. CDR3 nucleotides: TGTGCCAGCAGGACAGGGTCAGAATCAGGCCCCCAGCATTTT. It translates to CASRTGSESGPQHF.

The chain has TRBV7-6 and TRBJ2-5; D not resolved. V lost 7 bases and J lost 3, with 18 bases in between. This CDR3 is built from 15 residues. CDR1 is SGHVS, CDR2 FNYEAQ, per germline. CDR3 residues: CASTVGSGPEETQYF. The CDR3, as DNA: TGTGCCAGCACAGTTGGTTCGGGTCCAGAAGAGACCCAGTACTTC.

This clone was counted between two and nine times. The gene calls are TRBV5-1 and TRBJ1-1; D not certain. Between the trimmed V and J ends, which lost 0 bases and 4 bases, there was a span of 16 bases. The CDR3 length is 16 residues. Germline V gives CDR1 SGHRS, CDR2 YFSETQ. Here the CDR3 DNA reads TGCGCCAGCAGCTTGGCCGATCGGGGTTTAGGCACTGAAGCTTTCTTT. Amino acids: CASSLADRGLGTEAFF. The complete variable domain, with remaining parts taken from reference TRBV5-1 and TRBJ1-1, reads KAGVTQTPRYLIKTRGQQVTLSCSPISGHRSVSWYQQTPGQGLQFLFEYFSETQRNKGNFPGRFSGRQFSNSRSEMNVSTLELGDSALYLCASSLADRGLGTEAFFGQGTRLTVV.

The chain links TRBV11-2 to TRBJ1-2, with TRBD1 identical over 12 bases. Trimming removed 5 bases from V and 3 bases from J; junction bases left unmatched: 7. The CDR3 is 16 residues long. Germline loops: CDR1 SGHAT, CDR2 FQNNGV. The CDR3 is CASSNAGQGADYGYTF. CDR3 nucleotides: TGTGCCAGCAGCAACGCGGGACAGGGGGCTGACTATGGCTACACCTTC.

The chain uses TRBV5-8 and TRBJ2-3; a possible D gene is TRBD1 (6 bases). The CDR3 sequence is 14 residues long. Germline lookup yields CDR1 SGHTS and CDR2 YDEGEE. Trimming left V 2 bases short and J 7 bases short, with 14 bases between. CDR3 nucleotides: TGTGCCAGCAGCTTCACTAGGCAGGGGTATACGCAGTATTTT. Protein product: CASSFTRQGYTQYF.

This chain uses TRBV7-9 with TRBJ1-2; D call uncertain. This CDR3 contains 15 residues. V was cut by 2 bases and J by 3 bases, with 13 bases left in between. Germline V gene data show CDR1 as SEHNR and CDR2 as FQNEAQ (reference sequence). The CDR3 DNA follows: TGTGCCAGCAGCTTATTGGCGACGGCGGACTATGGCTACACCTTC. Translating gives CASSLLATADYGYTF.

The V and J genes are TRBV5-1 and TRBJ2-2; D not resolved. Trimming took off 1 base at V and 1 base at J, with 5 bases between the two ends. The CDR3 is 14 residues long. CDR1 and CDR2 (germline): SGHRS, YFSETQ. In DNA, the CDR3 is TGCGCCAGCAGCTTGTCTTGGAACACCGGGGAGCTGTTTTTT. Protein product: CASSLSWNTGELFF.

The V gene is TRBV2, the J gene TRBJ2-1; the match to TRBD1 covers 9 bases. Germline CDR1 SNHLY, CDR2 FYNNEI. With V trimmed by 10 bases and J by 4 bases, 11 bases remained unmatched. The length of the CDR3 is 15 residues. CDR3 protein: CATSRDREAYNEQFF. For the CDR3, the DNA is TGTGCCACCTCTCGGGACAGGGAGGCTTACAATGAGCAGTTCTTC. The whole variable domain, filled in from reference TRBV2 and TRBJ2-1, reads EPEVTQTPSHQVTQMGQEVILRCVPISNHLYFYWYRQILGQKVEFLVSFYNNEISEKSEIFDDQFSVERPDGSNFTLKIRSTKLEDSAMYFCATSRDREAYNEQFFGPGTRLTVL.

This sequence joins TRBV18 and TRBJ1-4; D may be TRBD1 (5 bases). V lost 3 bases and J 8 bases, leaving 16 bases between the germline ends. CDR1 and CDR2 from the germline V gene are KGHSH and LQKENI. The CDR3 runs 15 residues. DNA of the CDR3: TGTGCCAGCTCACCGGAACAGGAAAGAACCGAAAAACTGTTTTTT. This gives the protein CASSPEQERTEKLFF.

This clone was detected once. This chain joins TRBV5-1 and TRBJ1-2; the match to TRBD1 covers 11 bases. Unmatched junction bases numbered 3, after V lost 2 bases and J lost 6 bases. The CDR3 spans 14 residues. Germline V gene lookup returns CDR1 SGHRS and CDR2 YFSETQ. The CDR3: CASSFGQGADGYTF. The CDR3 DNA reads TGCGCCAGCAGCTTCGGACAGGGGGCAGATGGCTACACCTTC.

V is TRBV3-1 (or the pseudogene TRBV3-2) and J is TRBJ1-4; perhaps TRBD1 as D (6 bases). This CDR3 has 15 amino acids. V shed 3 bases and J shed 4 bases, with 12 bases lying between them. Germline V gives CDR1 LGHDT, CDR2 YNNKEL (reference sequence). The DNA of the CDR3 is TGTGCCAGCAGCCAGATCGGGACAAGTAATGAAAAACTGTTTTTT. Its translation is CASSQIGTSNEKLFF.

The genes are TRBV27 and TRBJ1-3; D is uncertain. CDR1 is MNHEY, CDR2 SMNVEV, per germline (reference sequence). The CDR3 runs to 13 residues. V lost 6 bases and J lost 1, with 7 bases in between. The DNA for the CDR3 is TGTGCCAGCAGCGAGGCGTCTGGAAACACCATATATTTT. This sequence encodes CASSEASGNTIYF.

J is TRBJ1-5 and V is TRBV28; 8 bases agree with TRBD1. V dropped 7 bases and J dropped 2; count of bases not matched to a gene: 7. The CDR3 is 15 amino acids. Per germline, CDR1 MDHEN and CDR2 SYDVKM. CDR3: CASIKTGEGNQPQHF. The CDR3 DNA reads TGTGCCAGCATAAAGACAGGGGAAGGCAATCAGCCCCAGCATTTT.

The chain couples TRBV11-2 to TRBJ2-7; D remains ambiguous. V was pared by 2 bases and J by 0 bases, with 8 bases between. Germline-derived CDR1 and CDR2 are SGHAT and FQNNGV. The CDR3 has 14 residues. The CDR3 nucleotides are TGTGCCAGCAGCTTACTGGGCTTCTCCTACGAGCAGTACTTC. Its translation is CASSLLGFSYEQYF.

The chain combines TRBV11-3 with TRBJ2-1, with TRBD2 identical over 7 bases. Germline loops: CDR1 SGHNT, CDR2 YENEEA. Losses at the gene ends were 3 bases for V and 3 bases for J; bases not matched to a gene: 5. This CDR3 is built from 15 residues. CDR3 sequence (DNA): TGTGCCAGCAGCTTGAACGGGGGGATCTACAATGAGCAGTTCTTC. Its translation: CASSLNGGIYNEQFF.

The V gene is TRBV4-1, the J gene TRBJ2-1, with D maybe TRBD2 (6 bases). Between the trimmed V and J ends, which lost 0 bases and 2 bases, there was a span of 11 bases. The CDR3 runs to 16 residues. Germline assignment: CDR1 MGHRA and CDR2 YSYEKL. The CDR3 here is CASSQELSGAYNEQFF. Here the CDR3 DNA reads TGCGCCAGCAGCCAAGAACTGTCGGGAGCCTACAATGAGCAGTTCTTC.